Included here is one T cell receptor beta chain sequence, with context. Per the original methods: Reference gene primer amplification gave estimated nucleated cell counts. Measured with immunoSEQ multiplex PCR; TCRdb has only the in-frame clones, and not every one. The DNA was the basis for D and trimming; V, J and clone size are from that table. This sample has a few hundred thousand clones, with about 88% found just once. The ends lost 5 bases at V and 2 bases at J; junction bases unmatched: 3. Per the germline V gene, CDR1 is MNHEY and CDR2 is SMNVEV (reference sequence). This CDR3 spans 14 amino acids. The data derive from a study of blood T cell repertoires in COVID-19. The overall study: COVID-19 samples, acute and convalescent, were from the United States, Italy and Spain. In each case, the material was cDNA or gDNA derived from T cells, B-cell-depleted T cells, or PBMCs.

The sample consisted of peripheral blood. This chain connects TRBV27 to TRBJ2-3, with 8 bases aligning to TRBD1. The sequence came from a man younger than 35 with active or convalescent COVID-19. The CDR3, as DNA: TGTGCCAGCAGTCACAGGGGGACCACAGATACGCAGTATTTT. This encodes CASSHRGTTDTQYF.